This TCR beta chain derives from a study of cytomegalovirus exposure and HLA in healthy donors. Study-level points and caveats: A classifier reportedly called cytomegalovirus status with high sensitivity and specificity.

The CDR3 has 14 amino acids. CDR1 is MGHRA and CDR2 is YSYEKL in the germline V gene. Germline trimming cut 3 bases from V and 9 bases from J; bases unmatched to any gene: 8. Remarks on this clone: The target antigen is unknown.

The repertoire was sequenced with immunoSEQ multiplex PCR; TCRdb's copy has only in-frame clones and lacks some. The sample comprises under 250,000 clones, about 90% of which are singletons, and approximately 12% rests with the top ten. The sample was PBMCs. The receptor was derived from a young man in good health and CMV-seropositive. The chain uses TRBV4-1 and TRBJ2-1; 7 bases are a match to TRBD1. The chain's CDR3 is CASSQADRVTEQFF. CDR3 DNA: TGCGCCAGCAGCCAGGCTGACAGGGTTACTGAGCAGTTCTTC.